Detailed here is one T cell receptor beta chain. Its specific antigen is unknown. One base away there is no much larger clone; base qualities are not given. According to the study, the label for this sample's time point signals: newly diagnosed GD, antithyroid drugs for less than 3 months. RNA was extracted from PBMCs in TRIzol for both TCR sequencing and RNA sequencing. The diagnosis of Graves' disease was made according to American Thyroid Association guidelines. Patients for the study were recruited at an endocrinology department in Xi'an, China. Each patient gave around 9.2 milliliters of peripheral blood, collected in an EDTA anticoagulant tube. PBMCs were isolated by Ficoll Paque Plus density gradient separation without further T cell sorting. RNA quality was checked with an Agilent 2100 Bioanalyzer and agarose gel, and concentration with a NanoDrop 2000. This specimen comes from a study of regulatory T cells in long-lasting Graves disease (TCRdb year 2021). With respect to the entire study: Patients with newly diagnosed Graves' disease had been on antithyroid drugs for under 3 months. This study used TCR sequencing and RNA sequencing of peripheral blood to compare persistent Graves' disease patients against newly diagnosed Graves' disease patients. The study took place in China and was registered as a clinical trial. A total of 33 samples were covered by TCR sequencing, comprising some 13 persistent and around 20 newly diagnosed Graves' disease patients. Findings and caveats that apply to the study as a whole: Only the TCR beta chain was sequenced and analyzed. Only peripheral blood was studied, because thyroid tissue, the primary lesion, was inaccessible. Compared with newly diagnosed patients, persistent Graves' disease patients had lower TCR Shannon entropy and fewer highly expanded clones, which suggests clonal expansion. Patients with persistent disease shared more public clonotypes (about 2,900) than newly diagnosed patients did (approximately 1,000). Persistent disease showed preferential use of TRBV28, TRBJ1-2 and TRBJ2-5, whereas newly diagnosed disease favored TRBV20-1 and TRBJ2-1. As a limitation, the authors acknowledged that the small sample size may reduce accuracy.

The CDR3, cysteine through phenylalanine, is 15 amino acids long. CDR3 DNA only is kept here, 45 bases in frame from base 1. Unmatched junction bases come to 4, with V trimmed by 8 bases and J by 0 bases. CDR1 SNHLY and CDR2 FYNNEI are derived from the germline V gene. The library was obtained by multiplex PCR. Sequenced using an Illumina HiSeq 4000. CDR3 regions were amplified by Arm-PCR with iRepertoire HTBI primers to construct TCR beta libraries. Gel purification was performed on PCR products prior to sequencing. In the original analysis: Gene usage analysis of CDR3 amino acid clonotypes used the approximately 62 TRBV and 12 to 15 TRBJ segments found across samples. COPE and FqMerger were used to merge filtered high-quality paired reads into contigs. Contigs were aligned with BLAST to IMGT TRBV, TRBD and TRBJ reference genes, and CDR3 was defined per IMGT. Clonotypes above 0.1% frequency were classified as highly expanded clones. Repertoire diversity was measured by Shannon entropy, and V-J evenness by the Gini coefficient. Public clonotypes were defined as clonotypes shared by more than one individual. TCRdb reanalyzed the raw reads on its own, using fastp at Q25 for trimming and MiXCR for clone calling, and kept in-frame beta chains. Under each unique CDR3 protein, matching rows form one entry showing the most common genes and DNA. The V and J calls were not made by the authors but by TCRdb's processing. Across this sample there are roughly 500,000 distinct CDR3 sequences, with approximately 13% seen only once. Of the sample, over 7.5% falls within the top ten clones.

This sample was also put to use in a study of T cells in Graves' hyperthyroidism and ophthalmopathy. The second study's paper adds: Stable Graves' hyperthyroidism was defined as the absence of progression to ophthalmopathy over 18 months of follow-up. The hyperthyroidism patients were between 18 and 65 years old and newly diagnosed, with a disease duration of less than 2 months. Exclusion was applied to patients with uncontrolled infections, other autoimmune diseases, pregnancy or lactation. Diagnoses relied on clinical symptoms, serum thyroxine and TRAb, thyroid ultrasound and orbital computed tomography. The TCR CDR3 was subjected to a first round of RT-PCR using the HTBI primer set and the Qiagen OneStep RT-PCR kit. Most expanded thyroid clonotypes (frequency above 0.001) were also detected in blood, a finding suggesting that blood repertoires may reflect thyroid immune responses. In cross-validation, a model built on a 13 V-J signature told ophthalmopathy apart from stable hyperthyroidism with approximately 90% sensitivity and roughly 82% specificity, and in testing the same model reached 80%/75%. During validation, the model predicted progression to ophthalmopathy a median of approximately 7 months ahead of onset, with just under 71% sensitivity and roughly 75% specificity. To identify distinguishing TCR V-J signatures, a discovery cohort of about a hundred patients was used, comprising 43 with Graves' ophthalmopathy and 55 to 65 with stable Graves' hyperthyroidism. Prospective prediction of ophthalmopathy was tested in an independent validation cohort of 18 to 20 hyperthyroidism patients and approximately 17 patients who later progressed to ophthalmopathy. For training and testing, the roughly 97 patients in the discovery cohort were randomly divided in a 7:3 ratio. In addition, the study compared T-cell repertoires in thyroid tissue and in blood from about 6 Graves' hyperthyroidism patients. After sampling, hyperthyroidism patients received methimazole starting at 30 mg daily, and ophthalmopathy patients received high-dose intravenous methylprednisolone. Libraries were constructed in a second round of multiplex PCR, after which size selection and purification were carried out. Sequencing of the libraries was done on an Illumina HiSeq2000 using paired-end 100 bp reads. SOAPnuke was used to process the raw data, removing reads that contained adapters or uncalled bases, had a mean Phred below 15, or lacked an exact match to the constant primer or identifier. COPE v1.2.5 was used to merge the high-quality paired reads, and each unique nucleotide sequence was defined as a clonotype. MiTCR v1.1 was used to align clonotypes to the IMGT TRBV, TRBD and TRBJ reference segments. The analysis included only V-J combinations with a frequency above 0.0001, which together covered around 99% of the repertoires. A TCS score was defined as the ratio between F50 (clonal expansion) and ExV (chaos), using BLOSUM62-based TCRdist between CDR3 peptides within each V-J. Welch's t-statistics and random forest reduced 450 to 600 V-J features to around 14, which were used in a naive Bayes classifier (R e1071). No statistical method was used to fix the sample size in advance, and group allocation was not hidden from the investigators. The paper describes TCR Vbeta CDR3 sequencing of 140 or so peripheral blood samples, made up of some 42 ophthalmopathy patients, 70 to 75 hyperthyroidism patients and 17 progressor patients.

The sequence joins TRBV2 to TRBJ2-1; 10 nucleotides in the junction match TRBD2. Sequences were derived from peripheral blood mononuclear cells (PBMCs), sampled at new diagnosis, from a patient treated with antithyroid drugs. The sequence was collected from a young man with Graves disease. Donor details come from another sample of the same person, matched by shared clones. The CDR3 is CASLTSGRSYNEQFF. The nucleotide sequence is given as TGTGCCAGCCTGACTAGCGGGCGCTCCTACAATGAGCAGTTCTTC.